Following are 24 T cell receptor beta chains from one sample sequenced in a study of CD8 T cell repertoires and HIV-1 epitope variants. These receptors lack a known antigen. The assay was immunoSEQ multiplex PCR, and TCRdb's table has in-frame clones only and misses some. Among just under 6,000 clones listed, about 68% were seen once. What was sequenced was cultured CD8+ T cells derived from PBMCs. All receptors come from a male donor with HIV.

V usage is TRBV28 and J usage is TRBJ2-7, with 7 bases that match TRBD1. The germline V gene has CDR1 MDHEN and CDR2 SYDVKM. Trimming cost V 8 bases and J 1 base; bases outside gene matches: 11. This CDR3 has 15 residues. This CDR3 is CASGTWDRPSYEQYF. The CDR3 coding sequence is TGTGCCAGCGGGACCTGGGACAGACCTTCCTACGAGCAGTACTTC.

This clone showed up just a few times. The genes are TRBV5-6 and TRBJ1-4, with a weak D call TRBD1 (5 bases). Germline V gene lookup returns CDR1 SGHDT and CDR2 YYEEEE. Trimming took 0 bases from V and 10 from J, leaving 7 bases between them. The CDR3 extends over 12 amino acids. The CDR3 region has the DNA TGTGCCAGCAGCTTGGGAGGGGCAAAACTGTTTTTT. Translated, it gives CASSLGGAKLFF.

This chain links TRBV30 with TRBJ2-5; 8 nucleotides line up with TRBD1. CDR1 and CDR2 (germline): GTSNPN, SVGIG (reference sequence). CDR3 size: 14 residues. Unmatched junction bases numbered 5, after V lost 1 base and J lost 4 bases. The CDR3 protein is CAWSETGVRETQYF. In DNA form, the CDR3 reads TGTGCCTGGAGTGAGACAGGGGTACGAGAGACCCAGTACTTC.

The chain combines TRBV7-9 with TRBJ1-4; no clear D gene. The CDR3 is made up of 13 amino acids. CDR1 and CDR2 from the germline V gene are SEHNR and FQNEAQ (reference sequence). The V gene lost 3 bases and the J gene lost 5 bases, with 7 bases spanning the gap. The CDR3 bases are TGTGCCAGCAGCTTGGGCTTAAATGAAAAACTGTTTTTT. This gives the protein CASSLGLNEKLFF.

A word on this clone: A junction boundary mismatches the germline segment, possibly from a read error. This chain connects TRBV7-8 to TRBJ2-3; D uncertain. The germline V gene encodes CDR1 SGHVS and CDR2 FQNEAQ. This CDR3 region has 13 residues. CDR3 nucleotides: TGTGCCAGCAGCACCATTGGCACGGATACGCAGTATTTT. Protein product: CASSTIGTDTQYF. The whole variable domain, filled in from reference TRBV7-8 and TRBJ2-3, reads GAGVSQSPRYKVAKRGQDVALRCDPISGHVSLFWYQQALGQGPEFLTYFQNEAQLDKSGLPSDRFFAERPEGSVSTLKIQRTQQEDSAVYLCASSTIGTDTQYFGPGTRLTVL.

Only a few counts were recorded for this clone. This chain uses TRBV9 with TRBJ2-2; D possibly corresponds to TRBD2 (6 bases). Trimming removed 0 bases from V and 0 bases from J, with 12 bases in between. Germline loops: CDR1 SGDLS, CDR2 YYNGEE. This CDR3 comprises 17 residues. CDR3 sequence reads: CASSVARGGTNTGELFF. CDR3 DNA: TGTGCCAGCAGCGTAGCTAGGGGAGGAACGAACACCGGGGAGCTGTTTTTT.

This clone was seen a handful of times. This sequence joins TRBV30 and TRBJ1-5; unclear D gene. The CDR3 has 13 residues. CDR1 and CDR2 (germline): GTSNPN, SVGIG (reference sequence). V lost 8 bases to trimming and J lost 1 base, with 12 bases between them. The chain's CDR3 is CALRGLSNQPQHF. CDR3 nucleotides: TGTGCCCTTCGGGGTCTCAGCAATCAGCCCCAGCATTTT.

The V and J genes are TRBV7-2 and TRBJ2-7; tentatively, D is TRBD1 (6 bases). Between the trimmed V and J ends, which lost 1 base and 1 base, there was a span of 11 bases. This CDR3 has 15 amino acids. Germline V CDR1 and CDR2: SGHTA, FQGNSA. The CDR3 bases are TGTGCCAGCAGCTTAGAGGGGGACCCTTCCTACGAGCAGTACTTC. Protein: CASSLEGDPSYEQYF.

This chain joins TRBV27 and TRBJ1-2; D gene ambiguous. Trimming stripped 2 bases from V and 0 bases from J, with 7 bases between. Germline V gives CDR1 MNHEY, CDR2 SMNVEV (reference sequence). This CDR3 comprises 14 residues. The DNA of the CDR3 is TGTGCCAGCAGTTTACGGGGAGCTAACTATGGCTACACCTTC. As protein: CASSLRGANYGYTF.

This chain links TRBV29-1 with TRBJ1-4; 9 positions match TRBD1. The CDR3 runs 13 residues. Looked up from germline, CDR1 is SQVTM and CDR2 is ANQGSEA. The junction had 2 bases not matched to a gene; V was cut back by 1 base and J by 8 bases. The CDR3 sequence: CSVEGGQGEKLFF. The CDR3 DNA is TGCAGCGTTGAAGGAGGACAGGGGGAAAAACTGTTTTTT.

This clone showed up just a few times. The V gene is TRBV27, the J gene TRBJ2-5, with 11 bases fitting TRBD2. The CDR3 spans 15 residues. J gave up 1 base and V 6 bases, and 4 bases lay outside the gene matches. CDR1 is MNHEY and CDR2 is SMNVEV in the germline V gene (reference sequence). As DNA, the CDR3 is TGTGCCAGCAGCTTAGCGGGGGGGACCCAAGAGACCCAGTACTTC. It yields the protein CASSLAGGTQETQYF.

V usage is TRBV7-6 and J usage is TRBJ2-3; D ambiguous. The CDR3 contains 13 residues. Germline lookup yields CDR1 SGHVS and CDR2 FNYEAQ. The V end lost 4 bases, the J end lost 7 bases, and 12 bases lay between the germline ends. CDR3 sequence reads: CASSSDPGHTQYF. The CDR3, as DNA: TGTGCCAGCAGCTCGGATCCAGGTCATACGCAGTATTTT.

The CDR3 sequence is CASSPQYNTEAFF. As DNA, the CDR3 is TGTGCCAGCAGCCCACAGTACAACACTGAAGCTTTCTTT. This sequence joins TRBV7-3 and TRBJ1-1; D remains unclear. In germline, CDR1 is SGHTA, CDR2 FQGTGA. This CDR3 contains 13 residues. Trimming removed 5 bases from V and 2 bases from J, with 9 bases in between.

The chain employs TRBV5-1 and TRBJ2-1, with TRBD2 matching 8 bases. The ends lost 5 bases at V and 7 bases at J; junction bases unmatched: 17. The CDR3 is made up of 17 amino acids. The germline gives CDR1 SGHRS, CDR2 YFSETQ. CDR3 residues: CASSYWDPWRGDNEQFF. CDR3 DNA sequence: TGCGCCAGCAGTTATTGGGACCCTTGGCGGGGGGATAATGAGCAGTTCTTC.

V and J are TRBV7-2 and TRBJ1-1, with D hard to call. In germline, CDR1 is SGHTA, CDR2 FQGNSA. Trimming took off 2 bases at V and 4 bases at J, with 5 bases between the two ends. This CDR3 comprises 12 residues. The CDR3 sequence is CASSLSSTEAFF. CDR3 in DNA: TGTGCCAGCAGCTTAAGTAGCACTGAAGCTTTCTTT.

The rearrangement joins TRBV28 to TRBJ1-5, with TRBD1 as a possible D gene (6 bases). The V gene lost 7 bases and the J gene lost 2 bases, with 18 bases spanning the gap. The CDR3 length is 16 residues. CDR1 and CDR2 (germline): MDHEN, SYDVKM. CDR3 coding DNA: TGTGCCAGCACCCCGGGAGGACAGAATGGCAATCAGCCCCAGCATTTT. As protein: CASTPGGQNGNQPQHF.

This sequence joins TRBV13 and TRBJ2-3; 9 nucleotides match TRBD1. V was clipped by 5 bases and J by 3 bases; unmatched bases: 12. The CDR3 contains 17 residues. Germline V gene lookup returns CDR1 PRHDT and CDR2 FYEKMQ (reference sequence). This chain's CDR3 is CASSPPPGQGPTDTQYF. For the CDR3, the DNA is TGTGCCAGCAGCCCCCCCCCGGGACAGGGTCCGACAGATACGCAGTATTTT.

This clone turned up a few times. The V call is TRBV7-8, the J call TRBJ1-3, with unresolved D. Germline CDR1 reads SGHVS; CDR2 reads FQNEAQ. Trimming shortened V by 6 bases and J by 4 bases, and 7 bases separated the two germline ends. There are 12 residues in the CDR3. CDR3 nucleotide sequence: TGTGCCAGCAGTCCCATGGGAAACACCATATATTTT. Amino acid sequence: CASSPMGNTIYF.

This sequence joins TRBV7-9 and TRBJ2-1, with no clear D. V dropped 4 bases and J dropped 6 bases, with 10 bases sitting between them. This CDR3 is built from 13 residues. From germline, CDR1 is SEHNR and CDR2 FQNEAQ (reference sequence). As DNA, the CDR3 is TGTGCCAGCAGCTCCTTGCCGGGCAATGAGCAGTTCTTC. It encodes CASSSLPGNEQFF.

V usage is TRBV5-4 and J usage is TRBJ2-7; D gene uncertain. Trimming removed 0 bases at V and 5 bases at J, with 9 bases between. The CDR3 extends over 13 amino acids. CDR1 is SGHNT and CDR2 is YYREEE in the germline V gene (reference sequence). DNA of the CDR3: TGTGCCAGCAGCTTGGTAGGTGGCCACGAGCAGTACTTC. This encodes CASSLVGGHEQYF.

The chain carries TRBV28 and TRBJ1-3; D possibly corresponds to TRBD1 (5 bases). Trimming pared 5 bases from V and 4 bases from J, leaving 15 bases between. Germline CDR1 and CDR2: MDHEN and SYDVKM. This CDR3 is built from 15 residues. The chain's CDR3 is CASSTRQGVGNTIYF. In DNA, the CDR3 is TGTGCCAGCAGTACCCGCCAGGGTGTCGGAAACACCATATATTTT. The full variable domain, its missing parts supplied by reference TRBV28 and TRBJ1-3, is DVKVTQSSRYLVKRTGEKVFLECVQDMDHENMFWYRQDPGLGLRLIYFSYDVKMKEKGDIPEGYSVSREKKERFSLILESASTNQTSMYLCASSTRQGVGNTIYFGEGSWLTVV.

The count of this clone is one. V is TRBV9 and J is TRBJ1-2; D might be TRBD1 (5 bases). This CDR3 comprises 15 residues. Looked up from germline, CDR1 is SGDLS and CDR2 is YYNGEE. Deletions cut 4 bases from V and 2 bases from J, with 15 bases between. DNA of the CDR3: TGTGCCAGCAGCTCCGGAGGGGTCCTAAACTATGGCTACACCTTC. It encodes CASSSGGVLNYGYTF.

The V call is TRBV28, the J call TRBJ1-1; TRBD1 might be the D (6 bases). V lost 4 bases to trimming and J lost 1 base, with 22 bases between them. The CDR3 has 18 residues. Germline-derived CDR1 and CDR2 are MDHEN and SYDVKM. The CDR3 region has the DNA TGTGCCAGCAGTTCCCTCTTTACAGGGTTTCATAGGAACACTGAAGCTTTCTTT. Amino acid sequence: CASSSLFTGFHRNTEAFF.

V is TRBV30 and J is TRBJ1-6; perhaps TRBD1 as D (6 bases). The CDR3 runs to 18 residues. Germline CDR1 and CDR2: GTSNPN and SVGIG (reference sequence). The V gene lost 3 bases and the J gene lost 0 bases, with 18 bases spanning the gap. In DNA form, the CDR3 reads TGTGCCTGGAGCCGGGGGGCGCAGGGAAGCTCCTATAATTCACCCCTCCACTTT. Translated, it gives CAWSRGAQGSSYNSPLHF.